Listed below are T cell receptor beta chains from one sample, sequenced in a study of cytomegalovirus exposure and HLA in healthy donors. Here immunoSEQ multiplex PCR was the method, and the copy in TCRdb shows in-frame clones only, minus some. The sample carries some 210,000 clones, approximately 82% recorded once. Sequences were obtained from PBMCs. The receptors originated from a male donor in good health and CMV-seronegative. The CDR3 runs from the conserved cysteine through the conserved F or W. The D gene is left open where the match is weak. Clone size is shown for a subset of rows, as once, few, many or a class of expanded clone.

length: 16; J: TRBJ2-3; V: TRBV10-3; D: NA; size: NA; DNA: TGTGCCATCAGTGAGTCAGAGGGCAGATACACAGATACGCAGTATTTT; CDR3: CAISESEGRYTDTQYF
length: 13; J: TRBJ1-2; V: TRBV28; D: NA; size: NA; DNA: TGTGCCAGCAAACCGGGACTCAACTATGGCTACACCTTC; CDR3: CASKPGLNYGYTF
length: 13; J: TRBJ1-6; V: TRBV27; D: TRBD1; size: few; DNA: TGTGCCAGCAAGGGACAGGGACTTTCACCCCTCCACTTT; CDR3: CASKGQGLSPLHF
length: 12; J: TRBJ2-1; V: TRBV18; D: NA; size: NA; DNA: TGTGCCAGCTCCCCGGGGGAGAATGAGCAGTTCTTC; CDR3: CASSPGENEQFF
length: 14; J: TRBJ2-5; V: TRBV27; D: TRBD2; size: NA; DNA: TGTGCCAGCAGTTCGGGACTAGCAGTAGAGACCCAGTACTTC; CDR3: CASSSGLAVETQYF
length: 15; J: TRBJ2-5; V: TRBV6-5; D: TRBD2; size: NA; DNA: TGTGCCAGCAGCAGGACTAGCGGAGGACAAGAGACCCAGTACTTC; CDR3: CASSRTSGGQETQYF
length: 14; J: TRBJ2-1; V: TRBV4-1; D: NA; size: NA; DNA: TGCGCCAGCAGCCAAGACAACCTGGGCCTTGAGCAGTTCTTC; CDR3: CASSQDNLGLEQFF
length: 14; J: TRBJ2-2; V: TRBV5-5; D: NA; size: NA; DNA: TGTGCCAGCAGCCTGACGACGGGCACCGGGGAGCTGTTTTTT; CDR3: CASSLTTGTGELFF
length: 21; J: TRBJ2-6; V: TRBV21-1; D: NA; size: NA; DNA: TGTGCCAGCAGCAAAGCCCCATGTGGGTTACTAGGGCCCTCTGGGGCCAACGTCCTGACTTTC; CDR3: CASSKAPCGLLGPSGANVLTF
length: 14; J: TRBJ1-1; V: TRBV7-9; D: NA; size: NA; DNA: TGTTCCAGCAGCTTTGACAGGTACGCCGCTGAAGCTTTCTTT; CDR3: CSSSFDRYAAEAFF
length: 14; J: TRBJ1-1; V: TRBV7-6; D: NA; size: NA; DNA: TGTGCCAGCAGCTTCAGGGACTTTAACACTGAAGCTTTCTTT; CDR3: CASSFRDFNTEAFF
length: 13; J: TRBJ2-5; V: TRBV7-9; D: NA; size: NA; DNA: TGTTCCAGCAGCTCCCCCCAGGAGGATACCCAGTACTTC; CDR3: CSSSSPQEDTQYF
length: 19; J: TRBJ1-1; V: TRBV9; D: TRBD1; size: NA; DNA: TGTGCCAGCAGCGGAGGAGTGACAGGGGCACTAGGGCTGAACACTGAAGCTTTCTTT; CDR3: CASSGGVTGALGLNTEAFF
length: 17; J: TRBJ2-3; V: TRBV7-3; D: TRBD2; size: NA; DNA: TGTGCCAGCAGCCATGGTCGGCTAGCGGGTCTTACAGATACGCAGTATTTT; CDR3: CASSHGRLAGLTDTQYF
length: 14; J: TRBJ2-7; V: TRBV6-4; D: NA; size: NA; DNA: TGTGCCAGCAGTGACTCGTCCCCTTTCTACGAGCAGTACTTC; CDR3: CASSDSSPFYEQYF
length: 15; J: TRBJ1-4; V: TRBV7-9; D: NA; size: few; DNA: TGTGCCAGCAGCCCCGGGGTTGCAACTAATGAAAAACTGTTTTTT; CDR3: CASSPGVATNEKLFF
length: 13; J: TRBJ1-2; V: TRBV30; D: NA; size: NA; DNA: TGTGCCTGGAGTGCACTAAGGGAGGGTGGCTACACCTTC; CDR3: CAWSALREGGYTF
length: 18; J: TRBJ2-1; V: TRBV11-3; D: NA; size: NA; DNA: TGTGCCAGCAGCTTAGGGCACGCCGCCGGACTGCCCCGCAATGAGCAGTTCTTC; CDR3: CASSLGHAAGLPRNEQFF
length: 14; J: TRBJ2-7; V: TRBV15; D: TRBD1; size: NA; DNA: TGTGCCACCAGCGGCCGGGACAGCTCCTACGAGCAGTACTTC; CDR3: CATSGRDSSYEQYF
length: 16; J: TRBJ2-3; V: TRBV4-2; D: NA; size: NA; DNA: TGTGCCAGCAGCCCGGCCTCAGGTGCGGGAACAGATACGCAGTATTTT; CDR3: CASSPASGAGTDTQYF
length: 13; J: TRBJ1-1; V: TRBV5-6; D: NA; size: few; DNA: TGTGCCAGCAGCACGGACATTAACACTGAAGCTTTCTTT; CDR3: CASSTDINTEAFF
length: 15; J: TRBJ1-3; V: TRBV5-1; D: TRBD1; size: NA; DNA: TGCGCCAGCAGCACGGACAGGGGGCCTGGAAACACCATATATTTT; CDR3: CASSTDRGPGNTIYF
length: 16; J: TRBJ1-5; V: TRBV19; D: NA; size: NA; DNA: TGTGCCAGTAGTCCGCCTGCGGGTGTCGGCAATCAGCCCCAGCATTTT; CDR3: CASSPPAGVGNQPQHF
length: 14; J: TRBJ2-3; V: TRBV30; D: NA; size: NA; DNA: TGTGCCTGGAGTGGCGGCGGGGCGGGAGATACGCAGTATTTT; CDR3: CAWSGGGAGDTQYF
length: 15; J: TRBJ2-7; V: TRBV5-1; D: TRBD1; size: NA; DNA: TGCGCCAGCAGTTTCGACAGGGGGCCGACCTACGAGCAGTACTTC; CDR3: CASSFDRGPTYEQYF
length: 15; J: TRBJ1-4; V: TRBV7-9; D: NA; size: NA; DNA: TGTGCCAGCAGCCCGCGGGAAACAGCTAATGAAAAACTGTTTTTT; CDR3: CASSPRETANEKLFF
length: 15; J: TRBJ1-2; V: TRBV5-4; D: TRBD1; size: once; DNA: TGTGCCAGCAGCAGAGACAGGGGAACCAACTATGGCTACACCTTC; CDR3: CASSRDRGTNYGYTF
length: 16; J: TRBJ2-2; V: TRBV6-5; D: TRBD1; size: few; DNA: TGTGCCAGCAGTTACTCGACAGGGCTCAACACCGGGGAGCTGTTTTTT; CDR3: CASSYSTGLNTGELFF
length: 13; J: TRBJ2-5; V: TRBV15; D: TRBD2; size: NA; DNA: TGTGCCACCAGCAGGGGGAGGGAGGAGACCCAGTACTTC; CDR3: CATSRGREETQYF
length: 16; J: TRBJ1-1; V: TRBV6-1; D: TRBD1; size: few; DNA: TGTGCCAGCAGTGAACCTCCGGGACAGGGGTGGACTGAAGCTTTCTTT; CDR3: CASSEPPGQGWTEAFF
length: 14; J: TRBJ1-6; V: TRBV5-1; D: TRBD1; size: once; DNA: TGCGCCAGCAGTTTGGGACAGACAAATTCACCCCTCCACTTT; CDR3: CASSLGQTNSPLHF
length: 13; J: TRBJ2-5; V: TRBV7-2; D: TRBD1; size: once; DNA: TGTGCCAGCAGCCGACAGGGTGGAGAGACCCAGTACTTC; CDR3: CASSRQGGETQYF
length: 13; J: TRBJ1-1; V: TRBV6-6; D: NA; size: few; DNA: TGTGCCAGCAGTTACTCGCCTAACTTTGAAGCTTTCTTT; CDR3: CASSYSPNFEAFF
length: 14; J: TRBJ2-7; V: TRBV19; D: NA; size: NA; DNA: TGTGCCAGTAGTCCGCTGACAGGATCCTACGAGCAGTACTTC; CDR3: CASSPLTGSYEQYF
length: 15; J: TRBJ2-7; V: TRBV4-2; D: TRBD2; size: NA; DNA: TGTGCCAGCAGCCAAGCTAGCGGGAGTCCCTACGAGCAGTACTTC; CDR3: CASSQASGSPYEQYF
length: 16; J: TRBJ2-7; V: TRBV5-4; D: TRBD2; size: NA; DNA: TGTGCCAGCAGCTTGGGTAGCGGGAGAGCAGGTTACGAGCAGTACTTC; CDR3: CASSLGSGRAGYEQYF
length: 14; J: TRBJ2-7; V: TRBV28; D: TRBD2; size: NA; DNA: TGTGCCAGCACCCCGGGACTAGCGGTCTACGAGCAGTACTTC; CDR3: CASTPGLAVYEQYF
length: 15; J: TRBJ1-5; V: TRBV4-1; D: TRBD1; size: once; DNA: TGCGCCAGCAGTCCGGACAGGCAGCTTTATCAGCCCCAGCATTTT; CDR3: CASSPDRQLYQPQHF
length: 15; J: TRBJ2-7; V: TRBV4-2; D: TRBD1; size: NA; DNA: TGTGCCAGCAGCCCCTGGGACAGGGGGCGGAACGAGCAGTACTTC; CDR3: CASSPWDRGRNEQYF
length: 16; J: TRBJ2-3; V: TRBV19; D: TRBD2; size: NA; DNA: TGTGCCAGTAGTACCCTCGGGGGGGGGTTCACAGATACGCAGTATTTT; CDR3: CASSTLGGGFTDTQYF
length: 12; J: TRBJ1-4; V: TRBV28; D: NA; size: NA; DNA: TGTGCCAGCAGCCCTGTAATTGAAAAACTGTTTTTT; CDR3: CASSPVIEKLFF
length: 15; J: TRBJ1-1; V: TRBV28; D: TRBD1; size: NA; DNA: TGTGCCAGCAGTTGGAGGGGGCAGATGAACACTGAAGCTTTCTTT; CDR3: CASSWRGQMNTEAFF
length: 14; J: TRBJ1-4; V: TRBV2; D: NA; size: NA; DNA: TGTGCCAGCAGTGCGGCAGGGGTCGGCGAAAAACTGTTTTTT; CDR3: CASSAAGVGEKLFF
length: 15; J: TRBJ2-1; V: TRBV9; D: NA; size: NA; DNA: TGTGCCAGCAGCGTAGATTCTACCGCCTACAATGAGCAGTTCTTC; CDR3: CASSVDSTAYNEQFF
length: 17; J: TRBJ1-1; V: TRBV5-6; D: NA; size: NA; DNA: TGTGCCAGCAGCCAATTGAGTCTCTCCCCTACGAGGACTGAAGCTTTCTTT; CDR3: CASSQLSLSPTRTEAFF
length: 18; J: TRBJ1-5; V: TRBV4-1; D: NA; size: NA; DNA: TGCGCCAGCAGCCAAGATACCAGGGCTGATTATAGCAATCAGCCCCAGCATTTT; CDR3: CASSQDTRADYSNQPQHF
length: 10; J: TRBJ1-4; V: TRBV30; D: NA; size: few; DNA: TGTGCATGTTTCCAGGGCAAACTGTTTTTT; CDR3: CACFQGKLFF
length: 14; J: TRBJ2-1; V: TRBV19; D: TRBD1; size: NA; DNA: TGTGCCAGTAATCCCAGGGGGCGAGGTAATGAGCAGTTCTTC; CDR3: CASNPRGRGNEQFF
length: 13; J: TRBJ1-2; V: TRBV5-1; D: TRBD1; size: NA; DNA: TGCGCCAGCAGCTTAACAGGGGGCCTTGGCTACACCTTC; CDR3: CASSLTGGLGYTF
length: 18; J: TRBJ2-2; V: TRBV7-9; D: TRBD2; size: once; DNA: TGTGCCAGCAGCCCCCTGGGGGCTAGCGGGAGGGCCGACGGGGAGCTGTTTTTT; CDR3: CASSPLGASGRADGELFF
length: 14; J: TRBJ2-5; V: TRBV7-3; D: NA; size: NA; DNA: TGTGCCAGCAGCTGGATCGGGGGAGAAGAGACCCAGTACTTC; CDR3: CASSWIGGEETQYF
length: 12; J: TRBJ2-5; V: TRBV28; D: NA; size: NA; DNA: TGTGCCAGCAGCCAAAGGGGGTCTGAGCAGTACTTC; CDR3: CASSQRGSEQYF
length: 18; J: TRBJ1-1; V: TRBV27; D: NA; size: NA; DNA: TGTGCCAGCAGTTCCCAAAAAAATATTCTACAGGTGAACACTGAAGCTTTCTTT; CDR3: CASSSQKNILQVNTEAFF
length: 16; J: TRBJ1-3; V: TRBV18; D: NA; size: NA; DNA: TGTGCCAGCTCACCAGGGGGCGGATTTTCTGGAAACACCATATATTTT; CDR3: CASSPGGGFSGNTIYF
length: 14; J: TRBJ1-1; V: TRBV6-5; D: NA; size: NA; DNA: TGTGCCAGCAGTTACTTCGGAGGAGGCACTGAAGCTTTCTTT; CDR3: CASSYFGGGTEAFF